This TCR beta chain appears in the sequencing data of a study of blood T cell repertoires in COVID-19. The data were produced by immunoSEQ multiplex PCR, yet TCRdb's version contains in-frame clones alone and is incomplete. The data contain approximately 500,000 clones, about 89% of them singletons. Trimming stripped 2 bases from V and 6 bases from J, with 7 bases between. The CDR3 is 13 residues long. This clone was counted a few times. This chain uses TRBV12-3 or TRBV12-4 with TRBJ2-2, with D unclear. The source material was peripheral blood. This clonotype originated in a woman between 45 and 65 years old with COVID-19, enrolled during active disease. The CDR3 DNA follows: TGTGCCAGCAGTTTACGGCAGGCCGGGGAGCTGTTTTTT. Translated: CASSLRQAGELFF.